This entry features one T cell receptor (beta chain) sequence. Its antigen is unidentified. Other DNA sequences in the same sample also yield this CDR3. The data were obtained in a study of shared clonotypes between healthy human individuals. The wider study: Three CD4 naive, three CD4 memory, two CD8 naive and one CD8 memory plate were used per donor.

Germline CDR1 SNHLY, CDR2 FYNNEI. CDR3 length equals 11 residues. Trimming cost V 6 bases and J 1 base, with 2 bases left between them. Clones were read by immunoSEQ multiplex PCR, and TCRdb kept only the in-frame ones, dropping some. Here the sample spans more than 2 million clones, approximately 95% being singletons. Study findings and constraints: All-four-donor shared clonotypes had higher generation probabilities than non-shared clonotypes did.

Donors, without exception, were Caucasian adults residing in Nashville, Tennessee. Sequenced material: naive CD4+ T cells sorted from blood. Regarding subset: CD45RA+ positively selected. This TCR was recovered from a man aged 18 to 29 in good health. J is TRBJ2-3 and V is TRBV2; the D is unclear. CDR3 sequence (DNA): TGTGCCAGCAGACGCACAGATACGCAGTATTTT. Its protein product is CASRRTDTQYF. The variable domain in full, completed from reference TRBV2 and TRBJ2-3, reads EPEVTQTPSHQVTQMGQEVILRCVPISNHLYFYWYRQILGQKVEFLVSFYNNEISEKSEIFDDQFSVERPDGSNFTLKIRSTKLEDSAMYFCASRRTDTQYFGPGTRLTVL.